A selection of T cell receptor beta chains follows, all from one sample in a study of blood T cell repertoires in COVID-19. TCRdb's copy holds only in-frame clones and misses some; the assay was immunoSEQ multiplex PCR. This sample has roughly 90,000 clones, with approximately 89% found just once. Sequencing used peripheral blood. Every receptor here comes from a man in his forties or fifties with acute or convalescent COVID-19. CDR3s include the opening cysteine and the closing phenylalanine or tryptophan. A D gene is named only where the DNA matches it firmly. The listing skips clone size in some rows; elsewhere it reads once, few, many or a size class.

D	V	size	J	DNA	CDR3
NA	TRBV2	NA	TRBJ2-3	TGTGCCAGCAGTAGGGGGACCAGGACAGATACGCAGTATTTT	CASSRGTRTDTQYF
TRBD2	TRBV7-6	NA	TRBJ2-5	TGTGCCAGCAGCTTGGAGCGGGAGGGCCGAGGAGAGACCCAGTACTTC	CASSLEREGRGETQYF
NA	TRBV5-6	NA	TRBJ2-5	TGTGCCAGCAGCTTAAGCGGGCAGGAGACCCAGTACTTC	CASSLSGQETQYF
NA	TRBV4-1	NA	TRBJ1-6	TGCGCCAGCAGCCTCCCGGACAGTAATTCACCCCTCCACTTT	CASSLPDSNSPLHF
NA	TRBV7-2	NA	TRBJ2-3	TGTGCCAGCAGCTTGCGTGGACTGGCTTCTGGCTCTACGCAGTATTTT	CASSLRGLASGSTQYF
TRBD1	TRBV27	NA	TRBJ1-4	TGTGCCAGCAGTCCCTCCGGGACAGTACCTAATGAAAAACTGTTTTTT	CASSPSGTVPNEKLFF
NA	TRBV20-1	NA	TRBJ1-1	TGCAGTGCTAGTCAGGGAAGGGGTGAAGCTTTCTTT	CSASQGRGEAFF
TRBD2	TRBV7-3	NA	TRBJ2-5	TGTGCCAGCAGCTTAGAAGGGTTAGCGGGGGTAGAGACCCAGTACTTC	CASSLEGLAGVETQYF
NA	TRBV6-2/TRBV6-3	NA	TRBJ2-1	TGTGCCAGCAGTGCAGGGTTCATCGGGGGTACCTACAATGAGCAGTTCTTC	CASSAGFIGGTYNEQFF
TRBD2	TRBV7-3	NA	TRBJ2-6	TGTGCCAGCAGCTCAATAGGACTAGCGGGGGCTGGGGCCAACGTCCTGACTTTC	CASSSIGLAGAGANVLTF
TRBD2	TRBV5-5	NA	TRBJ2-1	TGTGCCAGCAGCTTGGTGGGACTAGATGGGGTTGAGCAGTTCTTC	CASSLVGLDGVEQFF
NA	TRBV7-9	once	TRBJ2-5	TGTGCCAGCAGCAAGGAGGGGGAGACCCAGTACTTC	CASSKEGETQYF
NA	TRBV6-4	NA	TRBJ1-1	TGTGCCAGCAGGCCAGAGGGCAGGTTGAACACTGAAGCTTTCTTT	CASRPEGRLNTEAFF
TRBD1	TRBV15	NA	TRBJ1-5	TGTGCCACCAGCAGGGCAGGGGGCGGACAGCCCCAGCATTTT	CATSRAGGGQPQHF
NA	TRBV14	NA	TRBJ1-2	TGTGCCAGCAGCTGGGGCGGCTATGGCTACACCTTC	CASSWGGYGYTF
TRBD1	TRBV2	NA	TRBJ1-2	TGTGCCAGCAGTGTATTTCTTGGACAGGGCTACATTATCCTAGGCTACACCTTC	CASSVFLGQGYIILGYTF
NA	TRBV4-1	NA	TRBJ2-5	TGCGCCAGCAGCCAAGAATTCCGCGGTTTAGAGACCCAGTACTTC	CASSQEFRGLETQYF
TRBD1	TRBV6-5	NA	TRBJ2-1	TGTGCCAGCAGCTCAGACAGGGGGAATTACAATGAGCAGTTCTTC	CASSSDRGNYNEQFF
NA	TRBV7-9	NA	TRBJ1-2	TGTGCCAGCAGCTTTAGCAGTAACTATGGCTACACCTTC	CASSFSSNYGYTF
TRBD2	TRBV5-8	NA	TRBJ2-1	TGTGCCAGCAGCTCGGGACTAGCGGGGGTAAGCTACAATGAGCAGTTCTTC	CASSSGLAGVSYNEQFF
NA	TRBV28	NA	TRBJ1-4	TGTGCCAGCAGTTTTGGAGGAACTAATGAAAAACTGTTTTTT	CASSFGGTNEKLFF
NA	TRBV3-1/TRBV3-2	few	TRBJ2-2	TGTGCCAGCAGTCGGACAGTCAACACCGGGGAGCTGTTTTTT	CASSRTVNTGELFF
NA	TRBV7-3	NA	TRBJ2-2	TGTGCCAGCAGCTTAATAGGAGACTCCGTCCGAGGGAACACCGGGGAGCTGTTTTTT	CASSLIGDSVRGNTGELFF
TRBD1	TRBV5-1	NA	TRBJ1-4	TGCGCCAGCAGCTTGTTGGGACAGCCTAATGAAAAACTGTTTTTT	CASSLLGQPNEKLFF
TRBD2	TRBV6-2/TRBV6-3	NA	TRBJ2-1	TGTGCCAGCAGTTGGGCATCTAGCGGGGGACTGTTCTTC	CASSWASSGGLFF
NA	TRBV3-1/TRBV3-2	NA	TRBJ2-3	TGTGCCAGCAGCCCCCTACAGGTTTCATTAGATACGCAGTATTTT	CASSPLQVSLDTQYF
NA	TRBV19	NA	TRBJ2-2	TGTGCCAGTACCTCTTCCGGGACACCGGTTTACACCGGGGAGCTGTTTTTT	CASTSSGTPVYTGELFF
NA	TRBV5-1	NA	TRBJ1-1	TGCGCCAGCAGCGCACAGGTGGTGGACACTGAAGCTTTCTTT	CASSAQVVDTEAFF
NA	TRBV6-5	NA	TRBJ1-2	TGTGCCAGCAGTTACCTCCTCCAGGGAGGCAGGGCCTACACCTTC	CASSYLLQGGRAYTF
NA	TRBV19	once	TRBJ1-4	TGTGCCAGTAGTCGTCAGGGGTCGAATGAAAAACTGTTTTTT	CASSRQGSNEKLFF
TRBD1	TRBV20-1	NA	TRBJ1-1	TGCAGTGCTAGTAAAATTCGGGACAGTCTCTTTGAAGCTTTCTTT	CSASKIRDSLFEAFF
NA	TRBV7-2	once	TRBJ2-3	TGTGCCAGCAGCTTACAAACTAGCACAGATACGCAGTATTTT	CASSLQTSTDTQYF
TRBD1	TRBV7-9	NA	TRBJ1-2	TGTGCCAGCAGCCCAGACGGGGTGGGACAGACATATGGCTACACCTTC	CASSPDGVGQTYGYTF
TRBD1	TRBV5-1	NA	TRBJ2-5	TGCGCCAGCAGCACGACAGGGGCCGAAGAGACCCAGTACTTC	CASSTTGAEETQYF
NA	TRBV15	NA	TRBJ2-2	TGTGCCACCAGCAGAGATTTGGGACTCAATACGAACACCGGGGAGCTGTTTTTT	CATSRDLGLNTNTGELFF
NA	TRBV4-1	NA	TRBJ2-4	TGCGCCAGCAGCCAAGTAGAGTGGGGCCTAGCCAAAAACATTCAGTACTTC	CASSQVEWGLAKNIQYF
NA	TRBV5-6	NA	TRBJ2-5	TGTGCCAGCAGCTCAGGGCCCAGGGAGACCCAGTACTTC	CASSSGPRETQYF
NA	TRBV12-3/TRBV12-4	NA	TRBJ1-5	TGTGCCAGCAGGAGCCTGGAGGGTCAGCCCCAGCATTTT	CASRSLEGQPQHF
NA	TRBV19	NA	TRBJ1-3	TGTGCCAGTAGTTCCCAGGCCGCATTCTCTGGAAACACCATATATTTT	CASSSQAAFSGNTIYF
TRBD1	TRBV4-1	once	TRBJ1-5	TGCGCCAGCAGCCAAGATAAGGGAGGGACAGGGGTACAGCCCCAGCATTTT	CASSQDKGGTGVQPQHF